This is a list of T cell receptor beta chains from one sample in a study of T cells in Graves' hyperthyroidism and ophthalmopathy. TCRdb fed the multiplex PCR reads into MiXCR, producing one record per CDR3 protein. The sample contains over 350,000 distinct CDR3 sequences, about 14% of which appear only once. Sequencing was performed on blood. The receptors derive from a man aged 50-59 years with Graves' ophthalmopathy. CDR3s include the opening cysteine and the closing phenylalanine or tryptophan.

CDR3 length: 13
V gene: TRBV6-1
J gene: TRBJ1-2
CDR3 protein: CASSLGTVPGYTF

CDR3 length: 15
V gene: TRBV4-1
J gene: TRBJ1-2
CDR3 protein: CASSQDSRGYYGYTF

CDR3 length: 15
V gene: TRBV24-1
J gene: TRBJ2-7
CDR3 protein: CATSDPGTAGNEQYF

CDR3 length: 13
V gene: TRBV28
J gene: TRBJ2-7
CDR3 protein: CASKLAGSYGQYF

CDR3 length: 15
V gene: TRBV19
J gene: TRBJ1-4
CDR3 protein: CASSISFTINEKLFF

CDR3 length: 16
V gene: TRBV3-1
J gene: TRBJ2-1
CDR3 protein: CASSQGRGLRGNEQFF

CDR3 length: 14
V gene: TRBV20-1
J gene: TRBJ2-1
CDR3 protein: CSARVPSGSDEQFF

CDR3 length: 15
V gene: TRBV20-1
J gene: TRBJ2-1
CDR3 protein: CSASKLAGIYNEQFF

CDR3 length: 15
V gene: TRBV7-7
J gene: TRBJ2-2
CDR3 protein: CASSYKLAHTGELFF

CDR3 length: 19
V gene: TRBV11-2
J gene: TRBJ2-2
CDR3 protein: CASSLGYAGRTGSAGELFF

CDR3 length: 16
V gene: TRBV4-1
J gene: TRBJ2-5
CDR3 protein: CASSLAGLAGEETQYF

CDR3 length: 15
V gene: TRBV4-1
J gene: TRBJ1-1
CDR3 protein: CASSQVSGANTEAFF

CDR3 length: 15
V gene: TRBV18
J gene: TRBJ1-5
CDR3 protein: CASSPPNRGDQPQHF

CDR3 length: 14
V gene: TRBV29-1
J gene: TRBJ2-5
CDR3 protein: CSVEGTGVLETQYF

CDR3 length: 14
V gene: TRBV12-3/TRBV12-4
J gene: TRBJ2-7
CDR3 protein: CASSLRTGGNEQYF

CDR3 length: 16
V gene: TRBV7-8
J gene: TRBJ2-7
CDR3 protein: CASSSPGASETYEQYF

CDR3 length: 13
V gene: TRBV12-3/TRBV12-4
J gene: TRBJ2-7
CDR3 protein: CASSLARIHEQYF